This TCR beta chain was captured by sequencing in a study of PD-1 blockade in classical Hodgkin lymphoma (dated by TCRdb to 2020 to 2022). A note on the overall study: Nivolumab dosing was 3 mg/kg intravenously every 2 weeks, continuing until either disease progression or unacceptable toxicity. To define a peripheral blood immune signature of response to PD-1 blockade in classical Hodgkin lymphoma, the study combined TCR beta sequencing with CyTOF. On the study overall, not on this receptor specifically: Baseline TCR diversity was reported as lower in newly diagnosed patients than in healthy donors, and lower still in relapsed/refractory patients. A significant rise by C4D1 was seen in CD4+ but not CD8+ TCR diversity (p=0.0027 vs p=0.16), with the rise being most apparent in complete responders (p=0.02). Only a single clinical trial cohort was studied, and what caused the repertoire differences, possibly disease activity or prior therapy, remained undefined. Patients starting nivolumab less than 1 year after ASCT had lower diversity and were excluded from later analyses to avoid confounding by immune reconstitution. Trial patients achieving complete response had baseline diversity similar to newly diagnosed patients, whereas partial responders and progressors had significantly lower diversity.

The sample's time point label is to be understood as: cycle 4 day 1 (C4D1), after 6 weeks of nivolumab. All trial patients had relapsed after autologous stem cell transplantation, with cohorts A, B and C differing in prior brentuximab vedotin exposure. CD4+ T cells were purified from thawed PBMCs by magnetic negative selection with a Miltenyi CD4+ T cell isolation kit. The trial cohort comprised 56 patients with relapsed/refractory classical Hodgkin lymphoma whose best overall responses were complete response, partial response or progressive disease. Single-agent nivolumab was administered to trial patients in the multi-cohort phase II CheckMate 205 trial. Best overall response was determined by an independent review committee according to the 2007 International Working Group response criteria. Trial PBMCs were collected immediately before nivolumab initiation (C1D1) and during therapy at cycle 2 day 1 and cycle 4 day 1. Peripheral blood was collected in 8 mL Vacutainer Cell Preparation Tubes, from which PBMCs were isolated by centrifugation and then cryopreserved. Purified CD4+ and CD8+ fractions were prepared only for cases where an additional PBMC sample was available. On LS columns in a quadroMACS separator, the magnetically labelled cells were depleted, and the flow-through was collected as the purified fraction.

The Qiagen DNeasy kit was used to extract genomic DNA both from unsorted PBMCs and from the negatively selected CD4+ and CD8+ fractions. TCR beta CDR3 regions were subjected to amplification by immunoSEQ multiplex PCR with primers that anneal to V and J segments. A synthetic immune receptor repertoire was used to minimize amplification bias, and any remaining bias was removed computationally after sequencing. The paper's data handling went like this. Repertoire diversity was quantified as the Shannon entropy index using custom Python scripts. Unsorted, CD4+ and CD8+ repertoires were examined separately, except in combined analyses, for which CD4+ and CD8+ sequences were merged in silico. A clone was considered expanded if an increase in frequency of at least 2-fold after treatment relative to C1D1 was found, and a pseudocount of 0.5 was applied to clones undetected at baseline. Clones with 0 or 1 copy at C1D1 were classified as singleton clones, and clones with 2 or more copies were classified as non-singleton clones. Clones expanded in unsorted samples were annotated as CD4+, CD8+ or unknown by matching protein sequences in sorted samples from the same patient. Wilcoxon tests on paired samples were used to test changes in diversity from C1D1 to C4D1. TCRdb's version of the immuneACCESS table is confined to in-frame rearrangements and falls short of the full clone set. An unresolved V gene accounts for under half of the shortfall where checked; the remainder is of unknown origin. That table gives V, J and clone size, and the DNA gave D and trimming. The sample table shows tens of thousands of clones, and 80% to 90% are seen once. The top ten constitute approximately 0.8% of the sample.

On this clone itself: It has no known antigen specificity. Per-base qualities were not stored, and no clone one base away is much larger.

CDR1 SGHAT and CDR2 FQNNGV were looked up in the germline V gene. From cysteine to phenylalanine, the CDR3 is 15 amino acids long. Of the read, only the CDR3 DNA is kept; its 45 bases are in frame from base 1. V and J are trimmed by 1 base and 11 bases, and the gene matches miss 8 bases of the junction. Sequenced here: CD4+ T cells from blood, sampled before the fourth cycle of nivolumab. The V and J genes are TRBV11-2 and TRBJ2-1; 10 bases in the middle match TRBD2. The sequence came from a human donor with classical Hodgkin lymphoma. Read as DNA, the sequence is TGTGCCAGCAGCTTAGGCACCACTAGCGGGGTTAAGCAGTTCTTC. The resulting protein is CASSLGTTSGVKQFF.